The text below deals with one T cell receptor beta chain. Its matching antigen is unknown. Gene names are the mouse ones. The read stops 1 residue short of the end of the CDR3; the missing end is completed from the germline J gene. This sample was included in a study of tissue T cells after allogeneic stem cell transplantation. Study findings and constraints: Across patients, clones rarely overlapped, yet motif clusters were shared tissue-specifically. In patients and mice, blood and spleen missed much of tissue repertoire. TCR repertoires tracked anatomic similarity, regardless of disease or transplant status. Some tissue clones might be persisting host cells; their alloreactivity or antigen specificity was not determined.

Measured with immunoSEQ multiplex PCR; TCRdb has only the in-frame clones, and not every one. The sample contains approximately 47,000 clones, about 73% of which appear only once. CDR3 length: 14 residues. V shed 4 bases, J shed 4 bases, and the junction held 2 bases outside the gene matches. Germline CDR1 is LGHNA and CDR2 is YSYQKL. The specimen sequenced was sorted cells pooled from one or two spleens. The origin of this receptor is a pool of C57BL/6 mice in good health. The genes are TRBV2 and TRBJ1-3; 9 positions agree with TRBD1. Incomplete CDR3 DNA: TGTGCCAGCAGCCGGACAGGGGACGGAAATACGCTCTAT. It encodes CASSRTGDGNTLY. The whole CDR3 reads CASSRTGDGNTLYF.